A few counts support the clone carrying this T cell receptor beta chain. V was trimmed by 8 bases and J by 1 base, leaving 11 bases between them. The CDR3 contains 13 residues. Germline V gene data show CDR1 as LNHNV and CDR2 as YYDKDF (reference sequence). Original handling: Amplifying reference gene primers gave estimates of nucleated cell counts. Some clones are missing from TCRdb's copy, which holds only in-frame ones; the method was immunoSEQ multiplex PCR. That table is the source of V, J and clone size, and D and trimming were worked out from the DNA. This repertoire shows some 97,000 clones, roughly 92% found once; its top ten account for around 2.1%. This sample is drawn from a study of blood T cell repertoires in COVID-19. About the study: Samples of COVID-19 (acute and convalescent) were obtained from the United States, Italy and Spain. The analysed material was cDNA or gDNA that came from T cells, B-cell-depleted T cells, or PBMCs.

The sequence was collected from a man aged 45 to 65 with active COVID-19. The V gene is TRBV15, the J gene TRBJ1-1, with D perhaps matching TRBD1 (6 bases). Sequencing was done on a sample of peripheral blood. CDR3 bases: TGTGCCACCCGGAAACAGGGGAACACTGAAGCTTTCTTT. This codes for CATRKQGNTEAFF.